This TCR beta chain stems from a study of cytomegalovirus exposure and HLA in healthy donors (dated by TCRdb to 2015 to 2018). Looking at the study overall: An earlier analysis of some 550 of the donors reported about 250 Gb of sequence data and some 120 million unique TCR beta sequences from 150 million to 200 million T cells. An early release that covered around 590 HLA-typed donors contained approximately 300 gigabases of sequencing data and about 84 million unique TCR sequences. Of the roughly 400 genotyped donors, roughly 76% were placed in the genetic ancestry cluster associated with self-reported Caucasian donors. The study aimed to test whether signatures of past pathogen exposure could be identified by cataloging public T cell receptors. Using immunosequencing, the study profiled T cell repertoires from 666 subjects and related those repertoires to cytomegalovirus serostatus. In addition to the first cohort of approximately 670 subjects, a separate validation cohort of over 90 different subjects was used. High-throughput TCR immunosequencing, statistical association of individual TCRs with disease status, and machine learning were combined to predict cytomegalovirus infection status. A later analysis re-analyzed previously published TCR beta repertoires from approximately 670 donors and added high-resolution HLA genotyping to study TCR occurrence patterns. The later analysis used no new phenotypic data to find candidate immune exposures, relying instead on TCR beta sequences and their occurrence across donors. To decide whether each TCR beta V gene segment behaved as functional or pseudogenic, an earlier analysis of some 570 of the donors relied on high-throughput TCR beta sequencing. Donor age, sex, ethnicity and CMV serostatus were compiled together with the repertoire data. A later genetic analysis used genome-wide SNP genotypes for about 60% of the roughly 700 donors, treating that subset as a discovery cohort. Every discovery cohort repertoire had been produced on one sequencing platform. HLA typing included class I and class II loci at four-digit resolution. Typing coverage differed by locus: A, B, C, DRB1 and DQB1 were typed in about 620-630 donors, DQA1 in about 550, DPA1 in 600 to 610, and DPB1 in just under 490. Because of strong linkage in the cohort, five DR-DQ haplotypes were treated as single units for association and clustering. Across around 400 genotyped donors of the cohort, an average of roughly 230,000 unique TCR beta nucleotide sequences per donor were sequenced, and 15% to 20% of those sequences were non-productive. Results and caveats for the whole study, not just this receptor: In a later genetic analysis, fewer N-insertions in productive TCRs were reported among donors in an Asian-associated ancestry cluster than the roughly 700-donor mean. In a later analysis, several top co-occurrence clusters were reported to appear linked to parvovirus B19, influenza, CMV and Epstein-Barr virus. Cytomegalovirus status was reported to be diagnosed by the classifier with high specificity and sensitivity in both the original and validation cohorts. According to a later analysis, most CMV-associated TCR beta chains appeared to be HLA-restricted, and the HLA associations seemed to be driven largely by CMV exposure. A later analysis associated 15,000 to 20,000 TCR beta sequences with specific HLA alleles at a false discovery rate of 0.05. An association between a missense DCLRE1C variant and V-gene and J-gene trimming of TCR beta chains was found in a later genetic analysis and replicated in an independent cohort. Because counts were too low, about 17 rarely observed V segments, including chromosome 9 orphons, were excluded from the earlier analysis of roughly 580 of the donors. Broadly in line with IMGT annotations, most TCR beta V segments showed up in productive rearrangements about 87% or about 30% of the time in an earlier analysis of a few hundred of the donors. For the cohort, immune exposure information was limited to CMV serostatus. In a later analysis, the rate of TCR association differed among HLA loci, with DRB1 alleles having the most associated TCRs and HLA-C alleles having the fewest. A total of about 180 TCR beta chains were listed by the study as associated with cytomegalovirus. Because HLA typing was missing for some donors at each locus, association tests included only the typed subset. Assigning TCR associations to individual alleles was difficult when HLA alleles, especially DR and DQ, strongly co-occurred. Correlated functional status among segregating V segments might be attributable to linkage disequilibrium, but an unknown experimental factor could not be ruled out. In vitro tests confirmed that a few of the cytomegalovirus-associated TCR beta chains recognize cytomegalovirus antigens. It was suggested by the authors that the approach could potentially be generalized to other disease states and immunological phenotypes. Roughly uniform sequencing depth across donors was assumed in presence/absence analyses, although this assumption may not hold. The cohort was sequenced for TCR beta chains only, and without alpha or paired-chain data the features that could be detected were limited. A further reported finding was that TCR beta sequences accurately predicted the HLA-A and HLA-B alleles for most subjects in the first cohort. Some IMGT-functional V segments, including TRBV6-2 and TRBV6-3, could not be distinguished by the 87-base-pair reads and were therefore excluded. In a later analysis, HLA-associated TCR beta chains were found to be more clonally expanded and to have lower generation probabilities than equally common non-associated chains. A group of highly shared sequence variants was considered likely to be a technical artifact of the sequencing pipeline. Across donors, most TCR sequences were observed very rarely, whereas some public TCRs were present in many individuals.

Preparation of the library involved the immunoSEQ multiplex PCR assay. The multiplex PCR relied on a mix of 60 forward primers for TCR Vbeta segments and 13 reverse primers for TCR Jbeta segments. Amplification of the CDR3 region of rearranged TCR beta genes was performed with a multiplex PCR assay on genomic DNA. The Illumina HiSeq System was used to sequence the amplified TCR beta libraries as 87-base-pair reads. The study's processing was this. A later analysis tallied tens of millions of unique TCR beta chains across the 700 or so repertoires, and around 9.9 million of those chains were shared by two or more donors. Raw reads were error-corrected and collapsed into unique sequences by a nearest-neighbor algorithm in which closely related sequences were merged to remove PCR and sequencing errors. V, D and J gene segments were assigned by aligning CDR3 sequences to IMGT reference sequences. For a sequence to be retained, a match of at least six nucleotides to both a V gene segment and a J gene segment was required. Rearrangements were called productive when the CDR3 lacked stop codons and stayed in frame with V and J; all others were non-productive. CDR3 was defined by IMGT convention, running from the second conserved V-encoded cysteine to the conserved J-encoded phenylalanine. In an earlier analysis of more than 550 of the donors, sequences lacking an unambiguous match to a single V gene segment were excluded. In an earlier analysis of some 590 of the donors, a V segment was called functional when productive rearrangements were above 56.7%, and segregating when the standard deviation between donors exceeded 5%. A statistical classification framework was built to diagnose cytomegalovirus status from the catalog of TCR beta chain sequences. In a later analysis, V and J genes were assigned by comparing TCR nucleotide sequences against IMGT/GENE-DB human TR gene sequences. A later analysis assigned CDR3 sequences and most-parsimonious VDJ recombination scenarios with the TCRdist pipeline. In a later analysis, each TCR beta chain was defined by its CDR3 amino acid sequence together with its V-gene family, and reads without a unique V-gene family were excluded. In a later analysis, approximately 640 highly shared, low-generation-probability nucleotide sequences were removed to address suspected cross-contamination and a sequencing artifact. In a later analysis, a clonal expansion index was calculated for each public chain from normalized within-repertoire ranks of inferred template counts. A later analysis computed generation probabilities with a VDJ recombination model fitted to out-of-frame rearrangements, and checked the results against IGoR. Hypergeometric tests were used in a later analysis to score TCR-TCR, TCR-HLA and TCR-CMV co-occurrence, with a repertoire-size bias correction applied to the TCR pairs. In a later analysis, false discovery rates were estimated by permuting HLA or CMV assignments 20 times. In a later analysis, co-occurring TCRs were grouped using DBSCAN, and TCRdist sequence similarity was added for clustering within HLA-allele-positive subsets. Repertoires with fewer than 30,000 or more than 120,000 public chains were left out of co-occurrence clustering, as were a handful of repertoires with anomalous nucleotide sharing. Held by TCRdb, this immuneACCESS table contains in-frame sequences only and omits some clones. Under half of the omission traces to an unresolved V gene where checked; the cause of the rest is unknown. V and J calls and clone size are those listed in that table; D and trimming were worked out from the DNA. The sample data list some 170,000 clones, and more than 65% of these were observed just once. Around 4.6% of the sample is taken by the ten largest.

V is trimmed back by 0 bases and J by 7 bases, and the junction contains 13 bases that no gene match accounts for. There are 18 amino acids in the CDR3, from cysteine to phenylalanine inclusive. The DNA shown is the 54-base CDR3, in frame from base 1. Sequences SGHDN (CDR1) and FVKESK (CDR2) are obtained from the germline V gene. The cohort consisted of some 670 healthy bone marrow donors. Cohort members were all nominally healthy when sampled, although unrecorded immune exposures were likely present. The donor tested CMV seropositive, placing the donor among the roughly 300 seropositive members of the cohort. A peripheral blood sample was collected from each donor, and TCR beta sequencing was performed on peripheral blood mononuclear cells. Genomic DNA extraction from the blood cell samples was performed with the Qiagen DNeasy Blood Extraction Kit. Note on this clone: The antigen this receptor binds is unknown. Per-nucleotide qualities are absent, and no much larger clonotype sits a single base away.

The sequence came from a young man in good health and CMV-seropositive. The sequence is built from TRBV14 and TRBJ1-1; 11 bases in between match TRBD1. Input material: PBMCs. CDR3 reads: CASSQEWDRGRGAIEAFF. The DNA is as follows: TGTGCCAGCAGCCAAGAGTGGGACAGGGGGAGAGGGGCCATTGAAGCTTTCTTT.